The 10 T cell receptor beta chains reported below all come from one sample, sequenced in a study of blood T cells in healthy people across ages. Using a J-beta primer mix together with a sample-barcoded 5' primer, a second PCR was run for roughly 7 to 11 cycles. TCRdb reprocessed the 5' RACE reads via MiXCR and lists one record per CDR3 protein. Altogether 850,000 or so distinct CDR3 sequences are present, less than 35% being singletons, with the ten largest covering 15% to 20%. The sequencing sample was made of blood. These receptors came from a woman older than 75 in good health.

This clonotype was found a few times. The rearrangement links TRBV7-9 to TRBJ1-4, with 9 bases matching TRBD1. This CDR3 contains 14 residues. The junction had 8 bases not matched to a gene; V was cut back by 7 bases and J by 8 bases. Germline V gives CDR1 SEHNR, CDR2 FQNEAQ (reference sequence). CDR3 coding DNA: TGTGCCAGCACTTCCGGGACAGGGAGCGAAAAACTGTTTTTT. Encoded protein: CASTSGTGSEKLFF.

This rearrangement joins TRBV5-4 to TRBJ1-2, with 12 bases aligning to TRBD1. This CDR3 has 15 amino acids. With V trimmed by 3 bases and J by 6 bases, 6 bases remained unmatched. CDR1 SGHNT and CDR2 YYREEE come from the germline V gene (reference sequence). CDR3 sequence (DNA): TGTGCCAGCAGCTCCGGGACAGGGGGCTTCCATGGCTACACCTTC. The encoded protein is CASSSGTGGFHGYTF.

This clonotype has ten or more counts. The CDR3 spells CASSLAGFNQPQHF. In DNA form, the CDR3 reads TGTGCCAGCAGCTTGGCAGGGTTCAATCAGCCCCAGCATTTT. The rearrangement uses TRBV12-3 or TRBV12-4 and TRBJ1-5; D possibly corresponds to TRBD1 (5 bases). This CDR3 region has 14 residues. Trimming shortened V by 6 bases and J by 3 bases, and 12 bases separated the two germline ends.

This clonotype was counted a few times. This CDR3 reads CSASVQDGTDTQYF. In DNA form, the CDR3 reads TGCAGTGCTAGCGTCCAGGACGGCACAGATACGCAGTATTTT. The chain has TRBV20-1 and TRBJ2-3, with D unclear. Germline CDR1 DFQATT, CDR2 SNEGSKA (reference sequence). This CDR3 region has 14 residues. The V gene lost 3 bases and the J gene lost 1 base, with 11 bases spanning the gap.

This clonotype was counted at least ten times. This chain joins TRBV12-3 or TRBV12-4 and TRBJ2-3; D tentatively fits TRBD1 or TRBD2 (6 bases each). Trimming removed 6 bases at V and 4 bases at J, with 8 bases between. This CDR3 contains 12 residues. The CDR3 reads CASRRGPDTQYF. CDR3 nucleotides: TGTGCCAGCAGACGGGGGCCAGATACGCAGTATTTT.

The genes are TRBV9 and TRBJ1-6, with D uncertain. The CDR3 loop spans 15 amino acids. The ends were cut back, 3 bases at V and 0 bases at J, with 7 bases in the middle. The germline V gene has CDR1 SGDLS and CDR2 YYNGEE. CDR3: CASSAGGSYNSPLHF. Here the CDR3 DNA reads TGTGCCAGCAGCGCGGGCGGCTCCTATAATTCACCCCTCCACTTT.

There are a few counts of this clonotype. The chain uses TRBV3-1 and TRBJ1-2; D is undetermined. Deletions cut 3 bases from V and 4 bases from J, with 12 bases between. The CDR3 has 14 residues. CDR1 is LGHDT and CDR2 is YNNKEL in the germline V gene (reference sequence). This CDR3 is CASSQPGVVYGYTF. The CDR3, as DNA: TGTGCCAGCAGCCAGCCCGGGGTTGTCTATGGCTACACCTTC.

Ten or more counts support this clonotype. This chain links TRBV9 with TRBJ2-5; tentatively, D is TRBD2 (7 bases). Germline CDR1 and CDR2: SGDLS and YYNGEE. This CDR3 is 14 amino acids long. V dropped 3 bases and J dropped 9 bases, with 18 bases sitting between them. CDR3 residues: CASSAAGASRSQYF. DNA of the CDR3: TGTGCCAGCAGCGCCGCGGGGGCCAGTCGGTCCCAGTACTTC.

In its sample, this clonotype was seen many times. The J gene is TRBJ1-4, the V gene TRBV2; 9 bases line up with TRBD1. Germline values: CDR1 SNHLY, CDR2 FYNNEI. V trimming: 6 bases; J trimming: 8 bases; junction bases outside the gene matches: 7. The CDR3 loop spans 14 amino acids. The CDR3 DNA reads as TGTGCCAGCAGCACCGGGACAGGGATGGAAAAACTGTTTTTT. As protein: CASSTGTGMEKLFF.

This clonotype occurred many times. V usage is TRBV12-3 or TRBV12-4 and J usage is TRBJ2-5, with 11 bases matching TRBD2. Germline trimming cut 6 bases from V and 5 bases from J; bases unmatched to any gene: 5. The length of the CDR3 is 14 residues. CDR3 sequence (DNA): TGTGCCAGCAGACTAGCGGGGGACGGGGAGACCCAGTACTTC. It encodes CASRLAGDGETQYF.